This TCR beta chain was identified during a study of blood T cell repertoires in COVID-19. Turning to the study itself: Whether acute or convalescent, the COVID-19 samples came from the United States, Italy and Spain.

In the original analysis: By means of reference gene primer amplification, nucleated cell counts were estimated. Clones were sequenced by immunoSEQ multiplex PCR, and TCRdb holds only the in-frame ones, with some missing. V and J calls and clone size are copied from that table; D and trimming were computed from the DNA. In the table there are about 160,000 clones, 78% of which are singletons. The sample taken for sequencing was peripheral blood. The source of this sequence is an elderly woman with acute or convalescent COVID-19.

CDR3 protein: CASSQSGTGPGNTIYF. The CDR3 DNA reads TGTGCCAGCAGCCAATCCGGGACAGGGCCTGGAAACACCATATATTTT. The V and J genes are TRBV16 and TRBJ1-3, with 9 bases fitting TRBD1. The CDR3 length is 16 residues. The germline gives CDR1 KGHSY, CDR2 FQNENV. Germline trimming cut 0 bases from V and 2 bases from J; bases unmatched to any gene: 2.